These 31 T cell receptor beta chains originate from one sample sequenced in a study of blood T cell repertoires in COVID-19. Method: immunoSEQ multiplex PCR; TCRdb's copy keeps in-frame clones and lacks some. The data hold tens of thousands of clones, with around 90% observed a single time. The sequencing sample was made of peripheral blood. These receptor sequences come from a human donor with active COVID-19. The donor label of this sample is uncertain.

This chain joins TRBV6-5 and TRBJ2-7, with 9 bases fitting TRBD1. This CDR3 contains 13 residues. Per germline, CDR1 MNHEY and CDR2 SVGAGI. With 8 bases clipped from V and 5 bases from J, the junction kept 7 bases outside the gene matches. The CDR3 region has the DNA TGTGCCAGCCTCACAGGGGGCAGCCACGAGCAGTACTTC. Protein product: CASLTGGSHEQYF.

The chain is built from TRBV3-1 (or the pseudogene TRBV3-2) and TRBJ2-4; 11 bases match TRBD2. This CDR3 contains 21 residues. Germline V gene sequence: CDR1 LGHDT, CDR2 YNNKEL (reference sequence). V shed 0 bases and J 2 bases; nucleotides not matched to a gene: 15. The CDR3: CASSQDNWTSGWVLTKNIQYF. As DNA, the CDR3 is TGTGCCAGCAGCCAAGATAACTGGACTAGCGGGTGGGTCCTAACCAAAAACATTCAGTACTTC.

The chain joins TRBV27 to TRBJ2-1; possibly TRBD1 for D (6 bases). Germline V gene data show CDR1 as MNHEY and CDR2 as SMNVEV (reference sequence). Trimming took off 3 bases at V and 8 bases at J, with 17 bases between the two ends. The CDR3 length is 15 residues. DNA of the CDR3: TGTGCCAGCAGTTTTGGGGCAGGGGAAGGCGATGAGCAGTTCTTC. This gives the protein CASSFGAGEGDEQFF.

V usage is TRBV20-1 and J usage is TRBJ2-1; D might be TRBD1 (5 bases). There are 14 residues in the CDR3. CDR1 is DFQATT, CDR2 SNEGSKA, per germline (reference sequence). V lost 3 bases, J lost 4 bases, and 13 bases lay in between. In DNA form, the CDR3 reads TGCAGTGCTAGTTTCCAGGGTCCGTACAATGAGCAGTTCTTC. It is translated as CSASFQGPYNEQFF.

The V call is TRBV28, the J call TRBJ2-2, with 9 bases fitting TRBD1. The germline CDR1 and CDR2 sequences are MDHEN and SYDVKM. V dropped 7 bases and J dropped 7; count of bases not matched to a gene: 19. CDR3 length equals 18 residues. CDR3 amino acids: CASTQSGTGMWKGGELFF. In nucleotides, the CDR3 is TGTGCCAGCACCCAATCCGGGACAGGGATGTGGAAAGGCGGGGAGCTGTTTTTT.

V usage is TRBV18 and J usage is TRBJ1-1; 8 positions agree with TRBD1. V gave up 3 bases and J gave up 2 bases; unmatched junction bases: 2. Germline loops: CDR1 KGHSH, CDR2 LQKENI. CDR3 length: 14 amino acids. The CDR3 reads CASSPGQENTEAFF. The CDR3 nucleotides are TGTGCCAGCTCACCGGGACAGGAAAACACTGAAGCTTTCTTT.

This chain links TRBV6-6 with TRBJ1-2; D gene ambiguous. Trimming stripped 0 bases from V and 5 bases from J, with 16 bases between. Germline values: CDR1 MNHNY, CDR2 SVGAGI (reference sequence). The CDR3 sequence is 16 residues long. The CDR3 DNA is TGTGCCAGCAGTTACTCGAGAACGTTCGCTGAATATGGCTACACCTTC. Protein: CASSYSRTFAEYGYTF.

V usage is TRBV9 and J usage is TRBJ1-4; weak D call: TRBD1 (5 bases). Germline V gene lookup returns CDR1 SGDLS and CDR2 YYNGEE. The CDR3 consists of 14 residues. V lost 4 bases, J lost 4 bases, and 11 bases lay in between. In DNA form, the CDR3 reads TGTGCCAGCAGCCCCTCGGGGGGTAATGAAAAACTGTTTTTT. Its protein is CASSPSGGNEKLFF.

The chain joins TRBV5-6 to TRBJ2-7, with 8 bases lining up with TRBD2. Trimming removed 4 bases from V and 1 base from J; junction bases left unmatched: 7. The CDR3 length is 15 residues. Germline values: CDR1 SGHDT, CDR2 YYEEEE. CDR3 DNA sequence: TGTGCCAGCAGCCCCCCACTAGCGGTATCCTACGAGCAGTACTTC. This encodes CASSPPLAVSYEQYF.

The chain employs TRBV6-6 and TRBJ2-1; 7 nucleotides align to TRBD2. CDR3 size: 13 residues. CDR1 and CDR2 (germline): MNHNY, SVGAGI (reference sequence). The junction had 5 bases not matched to a gene; V was cut back by 7 bases and J by 5 bases. CDR3 nucleotide sequence: TGTGCCAGCATGGGGGGGGACGACAATGAGCAGTTCTTC. It encodes CASMGGDDNEQFF.

The chain recombines TRBV4-1 with TRBJ1-5, with no clear D. Germline V gene sequence: CDR1 MGHRA, CDR2 YSYEKL. This CDR3 contains 16 residues. V lost 0 bases and J 0 bases, leaving 9 bases between the germline ends. The CDR3 DNA sequence: TGCGCCAGCAGCCAAGATTCCACCTATAGCAATCAGCCCCAGCATTTT. Translation gives CASSQDSTYSNQPQHF.

The genes are TRBV6-5 and TRBJ2-3, with D possibly TRBD2 on 7 matching bases. The germline V gene has CDR1 MNHEY and CDR2 SVGAGI. Trimming left V 6 bases short and J 2 bases short, with 15 bases between. CDR3 length: 15 amino acids. The CDR3 nucleotides read TGTGCCAGCAGCTTCCGGGGGGCTAACACAGATACGCAGTATTTT. It is translated as CASSFRGANTDTQYF.

The chain joins TRBV18 to TRBJ2-3, with 13 bases identical to TRBD2. Germline CDR1 and CDR2: KGHSH and LQKENI. V gave up 3 bases and J gave up 9 bases; unmatched junction bases: 18. This CDR3 has 19 amino acids. The CDR3 DNA reads TGTGCCAGCTCACCTAGCACCGGGACTAGCGGGGTCCTCCCGGGGACGCAGTATTTT. Its protein product is CASSPSTGTSGVLPGTQYF.

This chain uses TRBV2 with TRBJ2-3, with TRBD2 matching over 13 bases. The CDR3 runs to 17 residues. Germline V gene lookup returns CDR1 SNHLY and CDR2 FYNNEI. J gave up 0 bases and V 5 bases, and 5 bases lay outside the gene matches. The CDR3 reads CASSTLAGGPSTDTQYF. CDR3 DNA: TGTGCCAGCAGTACACTAGCGGGAGGGCCGAGCACAGATACGCAGTATTTT.

This chain uses TRBV5-4 with TRBJ2-3, with TRBD1 identical over 7 bases. V lost 3 bases to trimming and J lost 0 bases; unmatched junction nucleotides: 1. The CDR3 covers 14 residues. Germline loops: CDR1 SGHNT, CDR2 YYREEE (reference sequence). CDR3 nucleotide sequence: TGTGCCAGCAGCTCGGGACAGAGCACAGATACGCAGTATTTT. Protein: CASSSGQSTDTQYF. Together with reference TRBV5-4 and TRBJ2-3, the CDR3 gives the full variable domain: ETGVTQSPTHLIKTRGQQVTLRCSSQSGHNTVSWYQQALGQGPQFIFQYYREEENGRGNFPPRFSGLQFPNYSSELNVNALELDDSALYLCASSSGQSTDTQYFGPGTRLTVL.

CDR3 sequence: CASSWPSGLSTDTQYF. CDR3 sequence (DNA): TGTGCCAGCAGCTGGCCTAGCGGCCTCAGCACAGATACGCAGTATTTT. The J gene is TRBJ2-3, the V gene TRBV5-5; 7 bases are a match to TRBD2. The CDR3 is 16 amino acids. With 3 bases clipped from V and 0 bases from J, the junction kept 7 bases outside the gene matches. Germline CDR1 reads SGHKS; CDR2 reads YYEKEE (reference sequence). Full variable domain (rest looked up from reference TRBV5-5 and TRBJ2-3): DAGVTQSPTHLIKTRGQQVTLRCSPISGHKSVSWYQQVLGQGPQFIFQYYEKEERGRGNFPDRFSARQFPNYSSELNVNALLLGDSALYLCASSWPSGLSTDTQYFGPGTRLTVL.

V is TRBV18 and J is TRBJ2-7, with 7 bases matching TRBD1. The CDR3 runs to 15 residues. Germline loops: CDR1 KGHSH, CDR2 LQKENI. J gave up 4 bases and V 4 bases, and 10 bases lay outside the gene matches. The CDR3: CASSLAGTDGYEQYF. In DNA form, the CDR3 reads TGTGCCAGCTCACTGGCCGGGACAGATGGATACGAGCAGTACTTC.

The gene calls are TRBV7-2 and TRBJ2-7, with TRBD1 matching over 7 bases. In germline, CDR1 is SGHTA, CDR2 FQGNSA. V gave up 2 bases and J gave up 1 base; unmatched junction bases: 11. The CDR3 sequence is 17 residues long. The CDR3 region has the DNA TGTGCCAGCAGCTTACAGGGGGTGGGGGTACTTTCCTACGAGCAGTACTTC. Encoded protein: CASSLQGVGVLSYEQYF.

The CDR3 region has the DNA TGTGCCAGCAGCGTAACAGGCACTAACTATGGCTACACCTTC. Its protein is CASSVTGTNYGYTF. This chain links TRBV9 with TRBJ1-2, with D possibly being TRBD1 (5 bases). V lost 1 base and J lost 0, with 7 bases in between. Germline CDR1 SGDLS, CDR2 YYNGEE. CDR3 size: 14 residues.

The rearrangement links TRBV27 to TRBJ1-1, with 12 nucleotides matching TRBD1. The CDR3 contains 15 residues. The junction had 8 bases not matched to a gene; V was cut back by 6 bases and J by 6 bases. CDR1 is MNHEY, CDR2 SMNVEV, per germline (reference sequence). CDR3 bases: TGTGCCAGCAGGCTTCTCCGGGACAGGGGGCCTGAAGCTTTCTTT. Its protein is CASRLLRDRGPEAFF.

The chain uses TRBV10-3 and TRBJ2-6; TRBD1 matches 9 bases. Trimming took 4 bases from V and 4 from J; bases not matched to a gene: 14. Germline CDR1 reads ENHRY; CDR2 reads SYGVKD. The length of the CDR3 is 19 residues. This CDR3 is CAISAGMGQGFDGANVLTF. In DNA form, the CDR3 reads TGTGCCATCAGTGCAGGGATGGGACAGGGCTTTGACGGGGCCAACGTCCTGACTTTC.

The chain couples TRBV27 to TRBJ1-5; a weak D match, TRBD1 (6 bases). This CDR3 region has 16 residues. Germline assignment: CDR1 MNHEY and CDR2 SMNVEV (reference sequence). V lost 6 bases and J lost 3, with 18 bases in between. DNA of the CDR3: TGTGCCAGCAGCCTAGTCGGGGGGGCACCCAATCAGCCCCAGCATTTT. Its protein is CASSLVGGAPNQPQHF.

The J gene is TRBJ2-7, the V gene TRBV27; 8 bases align to TRBD1. V was pared by 7 bases and J by 0 bases, with 2 bases of the junction left unmatched. Germline CDR1 is MNHEY and CDR2 is SMNVEV (reference sequence). CDR3 length: 13 residues. CDR3 protein: CASTDRGSYEQYF. For the CDR3, the DNA is TGTGCCAGCACAGACAGGGGCTCCTACGAGCAGTACTTC.

The V call is TRBV6-6, the J call TRBJ2-5; 10 bases align to TRBD1. The CDR3 has 16 residues. V lost 8 bases to trimming and J lost 0 bases; unmatched junction nucleotides: 9. The V gene's germline CDR1 is MNHNY and CDR2 SVGAGI (reference sequence). The CDR3 reads CASLKRDRGYQETQYF. CDR3 nucleotide sequence: TGTGCCAGCCTAAAAAGGGACAGGGGATACCAAGAGACCCAGTACTTC.

The chain has TRBV11-2 and TRBJ1-1, with D hard to call. The CDR3 has 15 residues. The V end lost 7 bases, the J end lost 4 bases, and 19 bases lay between the germline ends. Germline CDR1 SGHAT, CDR2 FQNNGV. The CDR3 DNA sequence: TGTGCCAGCAACCTGGGCGGGTCCGATAGCACTGAAGCTTTCTTT. Residues: CASNLGGSDSTEAFF.

V gene TRBV12-5 combines with J gene TRBJ1-2; TRBD1 might be the D (5 bases). This CDR3 spans 15 amino acids. CDR1 is LGHNT and CDR2 is FRNRAP in the germline V gene. Trimming removed 2 bases from V and 5 bases from J, with 15 bases in between. The CDR3 DNA sequence: TGTGCTAGTGGTTTGCCGCTCGCAGGGCTTTATGGCTACACCTTC. As protein: CASGLPLAGLYGYTF.

This chain joins TRBV2 and TRBJ2-7; D may be TRBD1 (5 bases). The CDR3 length is 12 residues. Germline-derived CDR1 and CDR2 are SNHLY and FYNNEI. V lost 6 bases, J lost 2 bases, and 8 bases lay in between. The CDR3, as DNA: TGTGCCAGCAGACCGACAGCCTACGAGCAGTACTTC. Protein: CASRPTAYEQYF.

CDR3 bases: TGTGCCAGCAGCTTAGAAGTTAGGGGGCATGAGCAGTTCTTC. Protein product: CASSLEVRGHEQFF. The gene calls are TRBV7-6 and TRBJ2-1; 7 bases are shared with TRBD1. The CDR3 is 14 amino acids. V shed 1 base, J shed 8 bases, and the junction held 5 bases outside the gene matches. Germline V lookup: CDR1 SGHVS, CDR2 FNYEAQ.

The gene calls are TRBV19 and TRBJ2-1; the match to TRBD2 covers 9 bases. This CDR3 contains 18 residues. V dropped 3 bases and J dropped 7; count of bases not matched to a gene: 16. Germline CDR1 is LNHDA and CDR2 is SQIVND (reference sequence). The CDR3 sequence is CASSIVPGRLAGFNEQFF. CDR3 nucleotides: TGTGCCAGTAGTATTGTTCCGGGGCGTCTAGCGGGGTTTAATGAGCAGTTCTTC. The full variable domain, with the rest looked up from reference TRBV19 and TRBJ2-1, is DGGITQSPKYLFRKEGQNVTLSCEQNLNHDAMYWYRQDPGQGLRLIYYSQIVNDFQKGDIAEGYSVSREKKESFPLTVTSAQKNPTAFYLCASSIVPGRLAGFNEQFFGPGTRLTVL.

The rearrangement links TRBV5-8 to TRBJ2-7; TRBD2 is a possible D gene (5 bases). V lost 2 bases, J lost 1 base, and 7 bases lay in between. CDR3 length: 13 amino acids. The germline CDR1 and CDR2 sequences are SGHTS and YDEGEE. The CDR3 is CASSFPGSYEQYF. The CDR3 nucleotides are TGTGCCAGCAGCTTCCCGGGGTCCTACGAGCAGTACTTC.

This chain links TRBV3-1 (or the pseudogene TRBV3-2) with TRBJ2-5; TRBD1 matches at 8 bases. CDR1 is LGHDT and CDR2 is YNNKEL in the germline V gene (reference sequence). The CDR3 is 16 residues long. V gave up 4 bases and J gave up 0 bases; unmatched junction bases: 7. CDR3: CASSLRDRLYQETQYF. The CDR3 nucleotides read TGTGCCAGCAGCCTCCGGGACAGGCTGTACCAAGAGACCCAGTACTTC.